This is a list of T cell receptor beta chains from one sample in a study of T cell repertoires in cytomegalovirus infection. For these receptors, no antigen is known. From the reads, TCRdb called clonotypes with MiXCR, one entry per CDR3 protein. The table includes around 750,000 distinct CDR3 sequences, about 30% detected once. Source: cultured CD8+ T cells from PBMCs, taken from culture after CMV antigen stimulation. The receptors come from a human donor in good health (CMV status not recorded). Some clones in this sample may be carry-over from other donors' samples. The CDR3 runs from the conserved cysteine through the conserved F or W. The D gene is left open where the match is weak. Clone size is stated in some rows and not others, as once, few, many or a class when expanded.

v_call	d_call	j_call	clone_size	cdr3_nt	cdr3_aa
TRBV6-6	-	TRBJ2-3	-	TGTGCCAGCAGTTACCCAAACAGGGAAGTTGCTACGCAGTATTTT	CASSYPNREVATQYF
TRBV7-8	TRBD2	TRBJ2-1	many	TGTGCCAGCAGCTTAGCGCTCCTAGCGGGGGCAGGGCCCTACAATGAGCAGTTCTTC	CASSLALLAGAGPYNEQFF
TRBV5-1	-	TRBJ1-2	few	TGCGCCAGCAGCTTGGGGTACAGAACCGGGGCTAACTATGGCTACACCTTC	CASSLGYRTGANYGYTF
TRBV19	-	TRBJ1-1	-	TGTGCCAGTAGTATAGGGCCCTATCGGACAGCAGCCGGTGCTTTCTTT	CASSIGPYRTAAGAFF
TRBV4-1	-	TRBJ2-2	many	TGCGCCAGCAGCCAAGGGGCAGGAGCTAACACCGGGGAGCTGTTTTTT	CASSQGAGANTGELFF
TRBV7-4	-	TRBJ2-5	-	TGTGCCAGCAGCTACGTAGGGCCTGGGGAGACCCTGTACTTC	CASSYVGPGETLYF
TRBV4-1	-	TRBJ1-1	-	TGCGCCAGCAGCCCATTTTTGAACGGCGAAACTGAAGCTTTCTTT	CASSPFLNGETEAFF
TRBV10-3	TRBD1	TRBJ1-2	many	TGTGCCATCATGCGGGACAGAAGTTATGGCTACACCTTC	CAIMRDRSYGYTF
TRBV7-6	-	TRBJ1-6	many	TGTGCCAGCAGCTTAGAAAGACAGAATAATTCACCCCTCCACTTT	CASSLERQNNSPLHF
TRBV12-3/TRBV12-4	-	TRBJ2-1	few	TGTGCCAGCAGTTCCACATCCGGGACCGAGAATGAGCAGTTCTTC	CASSSTSGTENEQFF
TRBV12-5	-	TRBJ2-7	-	TGTGCTAGTGGTTCCACGCAGGTCTCCCCCTACGAGCAGTACTTC	CASGSTQVSPYEQYF
TRBV19	-	TRBJ2-1	few	TGTGCCAGTACCCATGGGGGGAATGAGCAGTTCTTC	CASTHGGNEQFF
TRBV27	-	TRBJ2-1	-	TGTGCCAGCAGTTTAGCGGGGTCCTTTTACAATGAGCAGTTCTTC	CASSLAGSFYNEQFF
TRBV15	-	TRBJ2-6	few	TGTGCCACCAGCATGCCCGTGGGGGCTCGACCCTCTGGGGCCAACGTCCTGACTTTC	CATSMPVGARPSGANVLTF
TRBV7-2	TRBD2	TRBJ2-3	many	TGTGCCAGCAGCTCAGTCCCGGGACTAGCGGGGTCTAGCACAGATACGCAGTATTTT	CASSSVPGLAGSSTDTQYF
TRBV7-2	-	TRBJ1-5	-	TGTGCCAGCAGCTTAGCGACGGTGAGGAATCAGCCCCAGCATTTT	CASSLATVRNQPQHF
TRBV6-5	-	TRBJ2-5	-	TGTGCCAGCAGTTACGGCCTTAGGCAGGAGACCCAGTACTTC	CASSYGLRQETQYF
TRBV12-3/TRBV12-4	TRBD2	TRBJ2-1	-	TGTGCCAGCAGTTTAGTTCCAGCGGGGGCACCCTACAATGAGCAGTTCTTC	CASSLVPAGAPYNEQFF
TRBV6-2/TRBV6-3	-	TRBJ2-1	-	TGTGCCAGCAGCCGCACGGACAGTGAGCAGTTCTTC	CASSRTDSEQFF
TRBV5-6	-	TRBJ2-5	-	TGTGCCAGCAGCTCCTACAGGGTCGAGACCCAGTACTTC	CASSSYRVETQYF
TRBV5-3	-	TRBJ2-7	few	TGTGCCAGCGTAAACGGGATAAACTACGAGCAGTACTTC	CASVNGINYEQYF
TRBV7-9	-	TRBJ1-1	many	TGTGCCAGCAGCTTAGGGGGGGCTGTCGACACTGAAGCTTTCTTT	CASSLGGAVDTEAFF
TRBV11-2	-	TRBJ1-6	-	TGTGCCAGCAGCTCCCCGAATTATAATTCACCCCTCCACTTT	CASSSPNYNSPLHF
TRBV5-3	-	TRBJ2-2	-	TGTGCCAGCGTAGACATATTCACCGGGGAGCTGTTTTTT	CASVDIFTGELFF
TRBV12-3/TRBV12-4	-	TRBJ2-3	few	TGTGCCAGCATTCGAGCTGGGCGGACTAGCACAGATACGCAGTATTTT	CASIRAGRTSTDTQYF
TRBV20-1	-	TRBJ1-1	-	TGCAGTGCTAATGAACCGGGGGGTCCCGAAGCTTTCTTT	CSANEPGGPEAFF
TRBV11-3	TRBD1	TRBJ1-1	few	TGTGCCAGCAGCTTAGATGCCAGGGGGGTAGCTTTCTTT	CASSLDARGVAFF
TRBV7-9	-	TRBJ2-7	few	TGTGCCAGCAGTCCCACCGGGCGATTCGAGCAGTACTTC	CASSPTGRFEQYF
TRBV7-9	-	TRBJ2-2	few	TGTGCCAGCAGACAGACTCTGAACACCGGGGAGCTGTTTTTT	CASRQTLNTGELFF
TRBV6-1	-	TRBJ1-5	-	TGTGCCAGCAGTGAAGCTCAGAACGTGTGGGGATTAGGCAATCAGCCCCAGCATTTT	CASSEAQNVWGLGNQPQHF
TRBV20-1	TRBD2	TRBJ2-1	-	TGCAGTGCATCGCCTACTAGCGGGGGGGATAGTAGTGAGCAGTTCTTC	CSASPTSGGDSSEQFF
TRBV6-5	-	TRBJ1-1	-	TGTGCCAGCAGTTACGGGAAGGTGACTGAAGCTTTCTTT	CASSYGKVTEAFF
TRBV9	TRBD1	TRBJ1-1	-	TGTGCCAGCAGCCCCCGGGGACAGAGGAACACTGAAGCTTTCTTT	CASSPRGQRNTEAFF
TRBV27	-	TRBJ2-2	-	TGTGCCAGCAGTCCACCAGGTTGGGGTTCCGGGGAGCTGTTTTTT	CASSPPGWGSGELFF
TRBV9	TRBD1	TRBJ1-2	-	TGTGCCAGCAGCGTCGGGACAGGGGTAGACGGGAACTATGGCTACACCTTC	CASSVGTGVDGNYGYTF
TRBV7-8	-	TRBJ2-1	many	TGTGCCAGCAGCCGAGGCAGCAATGAGCAGTTCTTC	CASSRGSNEQFF
TRBV7-3	-	TRBJ1-2	-	TGTGCCAGCAGCTCGGGACGGCCTTTTTGTAACTATGGCTACACCTTC	CASSSGRPFCNYGYTF
TRBV7-8	-	TRBJ1-4	few	TGTGCCAGCAGCTTAGGGACAAATGAACTGTTTTTT	CASSLGTNELFF
TRBV7-9	-	TRBJ2-7	-	TGTGCCAGGAGCGAACCGGTTTCAGGGGCCCCCTATTACGAGCAGTACTTC	CARSEPVSGAPYYEQYF
TRBV11-1	TRBD1	TRBJ1-1	-	TGTGCCAGCAGCTTTACGGGACAGGACACTGAAGCTTTCTTT	CASSFTGQDTEAFF
TRBV7-8	TRBD1	TRBJ1-3	few	TGTGCCAGCAGCTTAGCGCGGGACAGGGACGAATATTTT	CASSLARDRDEYF
TRBV7-2	-	TRBJ2-1	many	TGTGCCAGCAGCTTAGAGACAGAGCAGTTCTTC	CASSLETEQFF
TRBV6-5	-	TRBJ1-6	-	TGTGCCAGCAATACGGGCTGGGGCTCCTATAATTCACCCCTCCACTTT	CASNTGWGSYNSPLHF
TRBV7-2	-	TRBJ2-3	many	TGTGCCAGCAGCAAAGCAGGGGTGGGGGGCACAGATACGCAGTATTTT	CASSKAGVGGTDTQYF
TRBV9	-	TRBJ1-1	few	TGTGCCAGCAGCCCTGACGGGGGCGGGTGGAACACTGAAGCTTTCTTT	CASSPDGGGWNTEAFF
TRBV7-6	-	TRBJ2-3	many	TGTGCCAGCAGCCCGACCGGGGGCGCAGATACGCAGTATTTT	CASSPTGGADTQYF
TRBV5-5	TRBD2	TRBJ2-1	few	TGTGCCAGCAGCCCTGGACTAGCATTTCAGCAGTTCTTC	CASSPGLAFQQFF
TRBV19	-	TRBJ1-1	few	TGTGCCAGTACCCCACTGATGAACACTGAAGCTTTCTTT	CASTPLMNTEAFF